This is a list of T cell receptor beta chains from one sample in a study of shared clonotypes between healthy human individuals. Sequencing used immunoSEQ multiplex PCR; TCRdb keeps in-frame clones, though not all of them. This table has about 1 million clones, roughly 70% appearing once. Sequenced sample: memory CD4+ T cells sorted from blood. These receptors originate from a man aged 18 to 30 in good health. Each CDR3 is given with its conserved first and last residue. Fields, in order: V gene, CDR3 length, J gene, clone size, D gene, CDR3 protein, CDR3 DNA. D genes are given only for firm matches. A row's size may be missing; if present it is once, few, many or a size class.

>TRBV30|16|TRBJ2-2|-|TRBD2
CAWSVGRLAGGGELFF
TGTGCCTGGAGTGTTGGGAGACTAGCGGGAGGCGGGGAGCTGTTTTTT
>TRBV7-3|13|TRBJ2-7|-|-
CASSLGGDYEQYF
TGTGCCAGCAGCTTGGGGGGCGATTACGAGCAGTACTTC
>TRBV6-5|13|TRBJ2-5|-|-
CASSTGLEETQYF
TGTGCCAGCAGTACGGGGCTTGAGGAGACCCAGTACTTC
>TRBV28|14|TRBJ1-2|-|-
CASRDRGADYGYTF
TGTGCCAGCCGAGACCGGGGGGCTGACTATGGCTACACCTTC
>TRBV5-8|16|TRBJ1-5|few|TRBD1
CASSYHRGVGNQPQHF
TGTGCCAGCAGTTACCACAGGGGAGTGGGCAATCAGCCCCAGCATTTT
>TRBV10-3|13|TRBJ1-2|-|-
CAIRPGQTYGYTF
TGTGCCATCAGGCCAGGACAGACCTATGGCTACACCTTC
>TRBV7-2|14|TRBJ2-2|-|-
CASSFGSGSGELFF
TGTGCCAGCAGCTTTGGGTCGGGATCCGGGGAGCTGTTTTTT
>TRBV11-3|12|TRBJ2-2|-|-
CASSYTTGELFF
TGTGCCAGCAGCTATACCACCGGGGAGCTGTTTTTT
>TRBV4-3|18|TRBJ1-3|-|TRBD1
CASSQYRSGGASGNTIYF
TGCGCCAGCAGCCAATACAGATCAGGGGGCGCGAGTGGAAACACCATATATTTT
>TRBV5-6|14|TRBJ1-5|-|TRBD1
CASSMGQGAQPQHF
TGTGCCAGCAGCATGGGACAGGGGGCCCAGCCCCAGCATTTT
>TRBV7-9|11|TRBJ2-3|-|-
CASSSQGPQYF
TGTGCCAGCAGTTCTCAGGGACCCCAGTATTTT
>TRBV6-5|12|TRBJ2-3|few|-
CASSNTADTQYF
TGTGCCAGCAGTAACACCGCGGATACGCAGTATTTT
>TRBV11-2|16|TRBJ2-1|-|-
CASSLGTGGDYNEQFF
TGTGCCAGCAGCTTGGGAACTGGCGGGGACTACAATGAGCAGTTCTTC
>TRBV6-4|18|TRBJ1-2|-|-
CASSGRLRRGPLNYGYTF
TGTGCCAGCAGTGGTCGACTCAGGCGGGGTCCACTTAACTATGGCTACACCTTC
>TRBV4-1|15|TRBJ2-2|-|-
CASSSTRTDTGELFF
TGCGCCAGCAGCTCGACTAGGACGGACACCGGGGAGCTGTTTTTT
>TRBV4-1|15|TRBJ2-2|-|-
CASSQDPQNTGELFF
TGCGCCAGCAGCCAAGATCCCCAGAACACCGGGGAGCTGTTTTTT
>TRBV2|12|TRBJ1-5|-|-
CASSEDRQPQHF
TGTGCCAGCAGCGAAGACAGACAGCCCCAGCATTTT
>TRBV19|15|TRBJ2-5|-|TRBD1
CASQRVDRGGETQYF
TGTGCCTCACAAAGGGTGGACAGGGGAGGCGAGACCCAGTACTTC
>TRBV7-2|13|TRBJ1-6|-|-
CASSTGSTTPLHF
TGTGCCAGCAGCACAGGCAGTACGACACCCCTCCACTTT
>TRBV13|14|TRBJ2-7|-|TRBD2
CASSLPGGSYEQYF
TGTGCCAGCAGCTTACCGGGAGGGTCCTACGAGCAGTACTTC
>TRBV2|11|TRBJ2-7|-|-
CASSTLGEQYF
TGTGCCAGCAGCACTTTAGGGGAGCAGTACTTC
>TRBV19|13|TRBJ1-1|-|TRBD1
CAGRDSTNTEAFF
TGTGCCGGTAGGGACAGCACGAACACTGAAGCTTTCTTT
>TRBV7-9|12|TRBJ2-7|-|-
CASSLLNYEQYF
TGTGCCAGCAGCCTGCTGAACTACGAGCAGTACTTC
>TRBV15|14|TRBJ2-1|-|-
CATSRGPEYNEQFF
TGTGCCACCAGCAGAGGGCCAGAATACAATGAGCAGTTCTTC
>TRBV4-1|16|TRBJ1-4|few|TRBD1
CASSLGLRGLNEKLFF
TGCGCCAGCAGCCTCGGATTAAGGGGGCTTAATGAAAAACTGTTTTTT
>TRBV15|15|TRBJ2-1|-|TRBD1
CATSFDRGLYNEQFF
TGTGCCACCAGCTTTGACAGGGGCCTATACAATGAGCAGTTCTTC
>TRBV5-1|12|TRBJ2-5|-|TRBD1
CASGDRGETQYF
TGCGCCAGCGGCGACAGGGGAGAGACCCAGTACTTC
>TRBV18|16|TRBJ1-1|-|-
CASSPSRGGSRTEAFF
TGTGCCAGCTCACCTTCACGTGGGGGTAGTCGAACTGAAGCTTTCTTT
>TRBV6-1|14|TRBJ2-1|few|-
CASQRGAGYNEQFF
TGTGCCAGCCAAAGAGGGGCGGGGTACAATGAGCAGTTCTTC
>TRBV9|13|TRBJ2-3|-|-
CASSADTIDTQYF
TGTGCCAGCAGCGCAGACACCATTGATACGCAGTATTTT
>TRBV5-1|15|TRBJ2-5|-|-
CASSRMGVSQETQYF
TGCGCCAGCAGTCGGATGGGGGTTTCCCAAGAGACCCAGTACTTC
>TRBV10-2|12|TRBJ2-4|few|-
CASALPGNIQYF
TGCGCCAGCGCTCTGCCCGGAAACATTCAGTACTTC
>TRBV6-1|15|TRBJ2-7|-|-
CASSESSATYYEQYF
TGTGCCAGCAGTGAAAGTAGCGCTACCTACTACGAGCAGTACTTC
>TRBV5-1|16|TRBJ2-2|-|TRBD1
CASSALTGTAVGELFF
TGCGCCAGCAGCGCCCTCACCGGGACAGCGGTCGGGGAGCTGTTTTTT
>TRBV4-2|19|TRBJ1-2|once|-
CASSQDPLGDGRANYGYTF
TGTGCCAGCAGCCAAGACCCTTTGGGGGATGGCAGAGCTAACTATGGCTACACCTTC
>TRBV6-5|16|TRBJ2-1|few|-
CASSYSQRQAYNEQFF
TGTGCCAGCAGTTACTCCCAGAGACAGGCCTACAATGAGCAGTTCTTC
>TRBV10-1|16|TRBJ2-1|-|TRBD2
CASSESSSGGQDEQFF
TGCGCCAGCAGTGAGTCGAGTAGCGGGGGGCAGGATGAGCAGTTCTTC
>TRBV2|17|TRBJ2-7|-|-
CASSESGWAPLRFEQYF
TGTGCCAGCAGTGAAAGCGGGTGGGCGCCACTGAGGTTCGAGCAGTACTTC
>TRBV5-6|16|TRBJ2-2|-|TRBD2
CASSLVRGAKTGELFF
TGTGCCAGCAGCTTGGTGCGGGGGGCTAAGACCGGGGAGCTGTTTTTT
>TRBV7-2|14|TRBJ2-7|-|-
CASSLGWVPYEQYF
TGTGCCAGCAGCTTAGGGTGGGTCCCATACGAGCAGTACTTC
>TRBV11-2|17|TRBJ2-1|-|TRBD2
CASSLMAGGPGHNEQFF
TGTGCCAGCAGCTTGATGGCGGGAGGGCCGGGCCACAATGAGCAGTTCTTC
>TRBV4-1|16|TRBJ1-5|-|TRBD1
CASSPQTGYSNQPQHF
TGCGCCAGCAGCCCTCAGACAGGGTATAGCAATCAGCCCCAGCATTTT
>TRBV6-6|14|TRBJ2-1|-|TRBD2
CASSLPGLEWRQFF
TGTGCCAGCAGCCTTCCGGGACTAGAGTGGAGACAGTTCTTC
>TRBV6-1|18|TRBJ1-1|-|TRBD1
CASSDPAAGTGGGWEAFF
TGTGCCAGCAGTGACCCCGCAGCCGGGACAGGAGGGGGGTGGGAAGCTTTCTTT
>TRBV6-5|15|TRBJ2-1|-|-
CASSYTVEVKNEQFF
TGTGCCAGCAGTTACACGGTGGAGGTTAAAAATGAGCAGTTCTTC
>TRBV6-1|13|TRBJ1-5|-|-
CASSNRGNQPQHF
TGTGCCAGCAGTAACCGGGGCAATCAGCCCCAGCATTTT
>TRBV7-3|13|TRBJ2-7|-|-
CASSVDTLYEQYF
TGTGCCAGCAGCGTCGACACTCTCTACGAGCAGTACTTC
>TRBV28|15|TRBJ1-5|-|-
CASRDPSGRERPQHF
TGTGCCAGCAGGGACCCATCGGGCAGGGAGCGGCCCCAGCATTTT
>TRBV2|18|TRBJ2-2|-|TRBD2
CASSVRLAGAGNTGELFF
TGTGCCAGCAGTGTGCGCCTAGCGGGGGCCGGGAACACCGGGGAGCTGTTTTTT
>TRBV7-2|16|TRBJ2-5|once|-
CASSGVSMGDLETQYF
TGTGCCAGCAGCGGGGTGAGCATGGGGGATCTGGAGACCCAGTACTTC